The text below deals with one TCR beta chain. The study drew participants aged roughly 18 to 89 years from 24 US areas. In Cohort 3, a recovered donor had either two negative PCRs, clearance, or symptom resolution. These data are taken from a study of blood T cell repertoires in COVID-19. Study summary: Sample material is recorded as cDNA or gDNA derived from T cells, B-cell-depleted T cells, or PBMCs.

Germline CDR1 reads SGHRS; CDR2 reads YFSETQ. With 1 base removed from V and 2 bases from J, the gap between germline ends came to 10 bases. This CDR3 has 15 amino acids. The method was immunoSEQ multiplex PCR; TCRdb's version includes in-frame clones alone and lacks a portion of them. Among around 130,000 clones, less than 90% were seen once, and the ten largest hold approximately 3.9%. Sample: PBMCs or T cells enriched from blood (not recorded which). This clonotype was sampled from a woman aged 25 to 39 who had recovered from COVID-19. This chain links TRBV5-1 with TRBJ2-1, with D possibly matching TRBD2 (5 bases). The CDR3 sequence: CASSLNSVAYNEQFF. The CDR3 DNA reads TGCGCCAGCAGCTTGAATAGCGTCGCCTACAATGAGCAGTTCTTC.